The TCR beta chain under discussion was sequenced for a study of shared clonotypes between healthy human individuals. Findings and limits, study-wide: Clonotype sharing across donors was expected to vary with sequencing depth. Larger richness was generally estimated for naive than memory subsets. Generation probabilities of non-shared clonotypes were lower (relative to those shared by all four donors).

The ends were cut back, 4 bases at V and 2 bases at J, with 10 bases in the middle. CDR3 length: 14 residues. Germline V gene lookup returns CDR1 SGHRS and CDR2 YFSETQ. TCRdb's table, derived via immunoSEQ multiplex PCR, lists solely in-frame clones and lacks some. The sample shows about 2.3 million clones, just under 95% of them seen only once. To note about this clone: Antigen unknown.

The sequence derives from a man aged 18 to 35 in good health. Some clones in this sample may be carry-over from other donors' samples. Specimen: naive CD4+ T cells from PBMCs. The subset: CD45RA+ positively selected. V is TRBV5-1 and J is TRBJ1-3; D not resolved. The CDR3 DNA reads TGCGCCAGCAGCGTGGAGGGAACTGGAAACACCATATATTTT. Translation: CASSVEGTGNTIYF.